The T cell receptor beta chain described here comes from a study of shared clonotypes between healthy human individuals. Study information: A couple of women and a few men aged 18 to 49 served as donors.

Negatively enriched CD4+ T cells were divided by CD45RA into naive and memory. TCRdb's table, derived via immunoSEQ multiplex PCR, lists solely in-frame clones and lacks some. The sample holds approximately 1.4 million clones, 95% to 99% seen once. The germline V gene encodes CDR1 MNHEY and CDR2 SMNVEV (reference sequence). The CDR3 loop spans 14 amino acids. V gave up 2 bases and J gave up 0 bases, with 5 bases separating them. Of note for this clone: This sample includes further DNA sequences coding for the same CDR3.

Sequenced sample: naive CD4+ T cells sorted from blood. Regarding subset: CD45RA+ positively selected. The rearrangement links TRBV27 to TRBJ1-5, with D hard to call. The TCR was taken from a man aged 25-45 years in good health. The CDR3 coding sequence is TGTGCCAGCAGTTTACGGGTTAGCAATCAGCCCCAGCATTTT. It translates to CASSLRVSNQPQHF.